This TCR beta chain was identified during a study of blood T cell repertoires in COVID-19. Study background: The samples span acute and convalescent COVID-19 from the United States, Italy and Spain.

Recruitment covered about 26 US areas and drew participants whose ages spanned roughly 18 to 90 years. Either two negative PCRs, clearance, or symptom resolution qualified Cohort 3 donors as recovered. The CDR3 is 14 amino acids. V trimming: 5 bases; J trimming: 10 bases; junction bases outside the gene matches: 8. Per the germline V gene, CDR1 is ENHRY and CDR2 is SYGVKD. Clones were read by immunoSEQ multiplex PCR, and TCRdb kept only the in-frame ones, dropping some. The table records some 350,000 clones, 75% to 90% of them present only once. The rearrangement joins TRBV10-3 to TRBJ1-6; TRBD1 matches 7 bases. Sequencing was done on a sample of PBMCs or T cells enriched from blood (not recorded which). The clonotype originates from a young man who had recovered from COVID-19. The CDR3 coding sequence is TGTGCCATCAGTCCAGGGGGAAATGACTCACCCCTCCACTTT. Translating gives CAISPGGNDSPLHF.